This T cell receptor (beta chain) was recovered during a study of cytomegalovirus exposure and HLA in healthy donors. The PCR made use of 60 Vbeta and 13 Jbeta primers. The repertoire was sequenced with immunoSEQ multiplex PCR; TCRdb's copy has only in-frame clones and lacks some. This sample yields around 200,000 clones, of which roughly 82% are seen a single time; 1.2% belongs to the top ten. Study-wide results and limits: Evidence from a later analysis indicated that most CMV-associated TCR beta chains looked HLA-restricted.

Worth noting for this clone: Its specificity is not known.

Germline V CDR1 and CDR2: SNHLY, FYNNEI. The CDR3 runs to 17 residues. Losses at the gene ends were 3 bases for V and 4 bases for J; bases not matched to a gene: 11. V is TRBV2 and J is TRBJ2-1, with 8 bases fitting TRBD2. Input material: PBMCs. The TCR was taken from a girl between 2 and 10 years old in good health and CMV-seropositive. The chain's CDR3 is CASSDWTSSPKYNEQFF. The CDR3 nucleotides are TGTGCCAGCAGTGATTGGACTAGCAGTCCGAAATACAATGAGCAGTTCTTC.